The clone carrying this T cell receptor beta chain was counted a few times. A J-beta primer mix and a sample-barcoded 5' primer were used in a second PCR of about 6 to 12 cycles. TCRdb re-called the 5' RACE reads through MiXCR, storing one row per CDR3 protein. The sample lists hundreds of thousands of distinct CDR3 sequences, more than 20% occurring once. The CDR3 runs to 15 residues. Germline CDR1 MDHEN, CDR2 SYDVKM. V lost 1 base to trimming and J lost 6 bases; unmatched junction nucleotides: 8. For every donor, a draw yielded ten milliliters of peripheral blood. These data belong to a study of blood T cells in healthy people across ages. Overall study: When template switching was applied, about one barcoded beta molecule was captured per two T cells.

The same sample was also studied in work on T cells of mothers and their children. That paper notes: All extracted RNA went into cDNA synthesis, approximately 1.5 ug per 15 ul. In the second PCR, M1S primer introduced barcodes and 2-4 random bases.

The clonotype was recovered from a boy aged 5-17 years in good health. The chain uses TRBV28 and TRBJ2-7, with TRBD1 matching over 8 bases. The sample consisted of blood. The CDR3 region has the DNA TGTGCCAGCAGTTTATTGTCAGGGACAGGCGGCGAGCAGTACTTC. As protein: CASSLLSGTGGEQYF.